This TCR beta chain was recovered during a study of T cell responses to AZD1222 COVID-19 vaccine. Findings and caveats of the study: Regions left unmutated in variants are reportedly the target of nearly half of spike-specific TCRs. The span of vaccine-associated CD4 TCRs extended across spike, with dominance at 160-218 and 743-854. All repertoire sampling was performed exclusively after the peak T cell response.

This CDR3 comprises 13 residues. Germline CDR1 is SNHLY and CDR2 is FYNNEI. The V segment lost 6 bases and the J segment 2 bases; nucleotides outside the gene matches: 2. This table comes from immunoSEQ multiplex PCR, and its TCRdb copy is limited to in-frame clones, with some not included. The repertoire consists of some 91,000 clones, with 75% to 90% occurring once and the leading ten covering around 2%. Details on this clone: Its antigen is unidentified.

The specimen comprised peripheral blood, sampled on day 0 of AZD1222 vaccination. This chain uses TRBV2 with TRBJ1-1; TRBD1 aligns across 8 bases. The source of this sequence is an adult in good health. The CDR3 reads CASRDRANTEAFF. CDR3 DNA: TGTGCCAGCAGGGACAGGGCAAACACTGAAGCTTTCTTT.